This T cell receptor beta chain was recorded in a study of blood T cell repertoires in COVID-19. Study summary: Samples taken during acute and convalescent COVID-19 were collected in the United States, Italy and Spain. T cells, B-cell-depleted T cells, or PBMCs supplied cDNA or gDNA.

Per germline, CDR1 LNHDA and CDR2 SQIVND (reference sequence). J gave up 0 bases and V 6 bases, and 9 bases lay outside the gene matches. The length of the CDR3 is 18 residues. Original processing notes: How many nucleated cells were present was estimated from reference gene primer amplification. Clones were read by immunoSEQ multiplex PCR, and TCRdb kept only the in-frame ones, dropping some. That table is the source of V, J and clone size, and D and trimming were worked out from the DNA. Here the sample spans about 120,000 clones, more than 75% being singletons. Sequencing was performed on peripheral blood. This TCR derives from a human donor in a cohort sampled during active COVID-19. The V call is TRBV19, the J call TRBJ2-2; 11 nucleotides line up with TRBD2. CDR3 in amino acids: CASSRRLAGSANTGELFF. The CDR3 bases are TGTGCCAGTAGCCGCAGACTAGCGGGATCCGCGAACACCGGGGAGCTGTTTTTT.